This T cell receptor (beta chain) came from a study of blood T cell repertoires in COVID-19 (dated by TCRdb to between 2020 and 2021). Context from the whole study: The collaborator samples originated in the United States, Italy and Spain and spanned the acute and convalescent phases of COVID-19. A freely available public database, intended as a resource for researchers studying the immune response to SARS-CoV-2, is where the repertoires were released. The sample metadata nearly always contained a de-identified subject ID, COVID-19 status, age in years and sex. The prospective study material was composed of cDNA or gDNA derived from T cells, B-cell-depleted T cells, or PBMCs. The dataset comprised deeply sampled blood TCRbeta repertoires from subjects exposed to, actively infected with, or recovered from COVID-19. The samples were drawn from two sources: the first 160 participants of the ongoing ImmuneRACE study, and over 1,000 subjects contributed by 6 global collaborators. HLA class I and class II types, where available, came from metadata supplied by the sample provider rather than from assay-based typing. The paper as a whole reports these results and caveats: Clinical and demographic metadata were provided uncurated, with the amount varying by source and participant.

This clone was seen once. Its antigen remains undetermined. One base away there is no much larger clone; base qualities are not given. Enrolling through a virtual design, the prospective study's participants ranged in age from about 18 to 100 years and lived across 20 to 25 United States geographic areas. In the prospective study, participants were assigned to cohorts based on the clinical history participants reported in a screening survey and a study questionnaire. Recovered participants in ImmuneRACE Cohort 3 were defined by two consecutive negative NP/OP PCR tests, clearance by a healthcare professional, or resolution of symptoms. In the prospective study, mobile phlebotomists collected whole blood, serum and a nasopharyngeal or oropharyngeal swab from each participant. Additional blood draws and questionnaires over a 2-month period could optionally be provided by prospective study participants. Blood samples from the prospective study were shipped frozen or at room temperature prior to DNA extraction.

The immunoSEQ Assay, a bias-controlled multiplex PCR, was used to amplify TCRbeta CDR3 regions from genomic DNA. The original methods were these. The number of nucleated cells in each sample was estimated by amplification of reference gene primers within the assay. To quantify the absolute abundance of each unique TCRbeta CDR3 rearrangement, sequence reads were collapsed and filtered. For each sample, productive Simpson clonality was calculated by taking the square root of Simpson's diversity index across productive rearrangements. Sourced from immuneACCESS, this table was stored by TCRdb with only in-frame sequences that have V and J called. A share of the clones is absent; for the studies checked, an unresolved V gene accounts for under half, and the remainder has no known explanation. That table furnishes V, J and clone size, whereas the DNA furnished D and trimming. For this sample there are 330,000 or so clones; over 75% appear just once. The top ten clonotypes cover less than 5.5% of the sample.

The V end gives up 5 bases and the J end 5 bases, leaving 2 bases in the junction not matched to a gene. The CDR3 numbers 13 residues from cysteine through phenylalanine. Of the read, only the CDR3 DNA is kept; its 39 bases are in frame from base 1. CDR1 SGHTA and CDR2 FQGNSA are derived from the germline V gene. Sequenced: PBMCs or T cells enriched from blood (not recorded which). The source is a man aged 30 to 45 who had recovered from COVID-19. In this chain, TRBV7-2 is recombined with TRBJ2-3, with TRBD2 identical over 9 junction bases. The CDR3 loop reads CASSLSGGDTQYF. The sequence in DNA is TGTGCCAGCAGCCTTAGCGGGGGAGATACGCAGTATTTT.